Presented here are 7 T cell receptor beta chains from one specimen sequenced in a study of blood T cell repertoires in COVID-19. TCRdb's table, derived via immunoSEQ multiplex PCR, lists solely in-frame clones and lacks some. The sample consists of under 250,000 clones, 85% of them appearing once. Sequencing input: peripheral blood. The receptors originated from an older woman with active or convalescent COVID-19.

This chain uses TRBV29-1 with TRBJ1-2; 7 nucleotides agree with TRBD1. V lost 5 bases, J lost 3 bases, and 3 bases stayed unmatched. From germline, CDR1 is SQVTM and CDR2 ANQGSEA. The CDR3 is 12 amino acids. CDR3 residues: CSVRQGYYGYTF. As DNA, the CDR3 is TGCAGCGTTCGACAGGGCTACTATGGCTACACCTTC.

The J gene is TRBJ2-2, the V gene TRBV11-3; 7 bases line up with TRBD1. The germline V gene has CDR1 SGHNT and CDR2 YENEEA. Unmatched junction bases numbered 5, after V lost 5 bases and J lost 8 bases. This CDR3 is 13 amino acids long. The CDR3 sequence: CASSPQGVGELFF. The CDR3 DNA is TGTGCCAGCAGCCCCCAGGGGGTAGGGGAGCTGTTTTTT.

The chain joins TRBV2 to TRBJ1-1, with D uncertain. The CDR3 contains 14 residues. Germline assignment: CDR1 SNHLY and CDR2 FYNNEI. Trimming removed 2 bases from V and 0 bases from J, with 7 bases in between. This CDR3 is CASSELGLNTEAFF. CDR3 in DNA: TGTGCCAGCAGTGAACTGGGCTTGAACACTGAAGCTTTCTTT.

The rearrangement joins TRBV5-1 to TRBJ2-1; 9 bases are a match to TRBD1. The CDR3 has 16 residues. V was pared by 4 bases and J by 2 bases, with 7 bases of the junction left unmatched. Germline V CDR1 and CDR2: SGHRS, YFSETQ. Written as DNA, the CDR3 is TGCGCCAGCAGCACCCGGGACAGGGCGCCCTACAATGAGCAGTTCTTC. Its translation: CASSTRDRAPYNEQFF. The variable domain in full, completed from reference TRBV5-1 and TRBJ2-1, reads KAGVTQTPRYLIKTRGQQVTLSCSPISGHRSVSWYQQTPGQGLQFLFEYFSETQRNKGNFPGRFSGRQFSNSRSEMNVSTLELGDSALYLCASSTRDRAPYNEQFFGPGTRLTVL.

V is TRBV3-1 (or the pseudogene TRBV3-2) and J is TRBJ1-1; no definite D call. Trimming shortened V by 4 bases and J by 0 bases, and 15 bases separated the two germline ends. Germline values: CDR1 LGHDT, CDR2 YNNKEL (reference sequence). The CDR3 loop spans 16 amino acids. The CDR3 DNA is TGTGCCAGCAGCCCCGAAGCTAGGAAGATGAACACTGAAGCTTTCTTT. Translating it yields CASSPEARKMNTEAFF.

The chain has TRBV7-9 and TRBJ1-1, with D maybe TRBD1 (6 bases). The CDR3 spans 14 residues. Trimming left V 4 bases short and J 0 bases short, with 9 bases between. The V gene's germline CDR1 is SEHNR and CDR2 FQNEAQ (reference sequence). This chain's CDR3 is CASSSQGLNTEAFF. The DNA for the CDR3 is TGTGCCAGCAGCTCACAGGGACTGAACACTGAAGCTTTCTTT. Combining the CDR3 with reference TRBV7-9 and TRBJ1-1 gives the whole variable domain DTGVSQNPRHKITKRGQNVTFRCDPISEHNRLYWYRQTLGQGPEFLTYFQNEAQLEKSRLLSDRFSAERPKGSFSTLEIQRTEQGDSAMYLCASSSQGLNTEAFFGQGTRLTVV.

This chain links TRBV24-1 with TRBJ1-2; 10 bases line up with TRBD1. CDR1 is KGHDR, CDR2 SFDVKD, per germline. There are 15 residues in the CDR3. V lost 4 bases, J lost 7 bases, and 8 bases stayed unmatched. As DNA, the CDR3 is TGTGCCACCAGTGACACCCCCGGACAGGGGGTTGGCTACACCTTC. This encodes CATSDTPGQGVGYTF.